These 11 T cell receptor beta chains came from one sample sequenced in a study of blood T cell repertoires in COVID-19. Using immunoSEQ multiplex PCR, the repertoire was profiled, and TCRdb retains in-frame clones only, with some absent. The sample yields 100,000 to 150,000 clones, around 87% seen once. The sample taken for sequencing was peripheral blood. The receptors derive from an older woman with acute or convalescent COVID-19.

The chain recombines TRBV7-6 with TRBJ1-3; D ambiguous. Germline-derived CDR1 and CDR2 are SGHVS and FNYEAQ. CDR3 size: 16 residues. The germline V and J ends were trimmed by 1 base and 0 bases, with 10 bases remaining between them. CDR3 bases: TGTGCCAGCAGCTTAGGGACTCCGGGCTCTGGAAACACCATATATTTT. It specifies CASSLGTPGSGNTIYF.

The chain uses TRBV7-9 and TRBJ1-2; no clear D gene. CDR3 length: 15 amino acids. The germline V gene has CDR1 SEHNR and CDR2 FQNEAQ (reference sequence). V lost 1 base and J lost 0, with 9 bases in between. The CDR3 here is CASSLETASNYGYTF. In DNA, the CDR3 is TGTGCCAGCAGCTTAGAAACAGCCTCTAACTATGGCTACACCTTC.

The chain is built from TRBV6-4 and TRBJ1-2; D is possibly TRBD1 (5 bases). The CDR3 has 15 residues. In germline, CDR1 is MRHNA, CDR2 SNTAGT. The V end lost 0 bases, the J end lost 6 bases, and 14 bases lay between the germline ends. The CDR3 loop is CASSDSRGGYHGYTF. The CDR3 region has the DNA TGTGCCAGCAGTGACTCGAGGGGAGGGTATCATGGCTACACCTTC.

This clone was counted between two and nine times. The chain uses TRBV15 and TRBJ2-2; maybe TRBD2 (6 bases). Per germline, CDR1 LNHNV and CDR2 YYDKDF (reference sequence). Deletions cut 5 bases from V and 7 bases from J, with 14 bases between. The CDR3 runs 14 residues. In nucleotides, the CDR3 is TGTGCCACCAGCGCCCTCGGGACTTTCGGGGAGCTGTTTTTT. This codes for CATSALGTFGELFF.

V and J are TRBV3-1 (or the pseudogene TRBV3-2) and TRBJ2-3; the match to TRBD1 covers 8 bases. J gave up 2 bases and V 4 bases, and 5 bases lay outside the gene matches. The CDR3 covers 15 residues. Germline CDR1 reads LGHDT; CDR2 reads YNNKEL (reference sequence). CDR3 DNA: TGTGCCAGCAGCCTAAGACAGGGGCCCACAGATACGCAGTATTTT. It specifies CASSLRQGPTDTQYF.

The chain has TRBV6-5 and TRBJ2-1; D is possibly TRBD2 (6 bases). Germline CDR1 and CDR2: MNHEY and SVGAGI. This CDR3 comprises 14 residues. Trimming shortened V by 2 bases and J by 7 bases, and 12 bases separated the two germline ends. As DNA, the CDR3 is TGTGCCAGCAGTTACGGACTAAGGGGAAATGAGCAGTTCTTC. Translated, it gives CASSYGLRGNEQFF.

The chain links TRBV6-5 to TRBJ1-5, with 7 bases aligning to TRBD1. Germline CDR1 and CDR2: MNHEY and SVGAGI. Trimming cost V 6 bases and J 1 base; bases outside gene matches: 0. This CDR3 has 13 amino acids. The CDR3 region has the DNA TGTGCCAGCAGGACAGGGAGCAATCAGCCCCAGCATTTT. It yields the protein CASRTGSNQPQHF.

The chain uses TRBV10-1 and TRBJ2-1; 9 bases match TRBD1. In germline, CDR1 is WNHNN, CDR2 SYGVQD (reference sequence). J lost 7 bases, V lost 8 bases, and 6 bases had no gene match. This CDR3 has 13 amino acids. The CDR3: CASSSGTGNEQFF. CDR3 in DNA: TGCGCCAGCTCTTCCGGGACAGGGAATGAGCAGTTCTTC.

This rearrangement joins TRBV2 to TRBJ1-2; D perhaps matches TRBD1 (6 bases). The CDR3 length is 13 residues. Germline V CDR1 and CDR2: SNHLY, FYNNEI. Deletions cut 4 bases from V and 3 bases from J, with 9 bases between. Here the CDR3 reads CASSGDRYYGYTF. CDR3 sequence (DNA): TGTGCCAGCAGTGGCGACAGGTACTATGGCTACACCTTC.

The chain recombines TRBV6-6 with TRBJ2-1, with 9 bases matching TRBD1. Trimming took 5 bases from V and 15 from J; bases not matched to a gene: 5. This CDR3 has 11 residues. Germline values: CDR1 MNHNY, CDR2 SVGAGI (reference sequence). This CDR3 is CASSAGTGSFF. CDR3 DNA sequence: TGTGCCAGCAGTGCCGGGACAGGGTCGTTCTTC.

The chain has TRBV6-1 and TRBJ1-4; D is unresolved. This CDR3 contains 12 residues. Per the germline V gene, CDR1 is MNHNS and CDR2 is SASEGT. With 7 bases removed from V and 10 bases from J, the gap between germline ends came to 13 bases. The DNA of the CDR3 is TGTGCCAGCACCCCCGGGAAGAGAAAACTGTTTTTT. Translation: CASTPGKRKLFF.